The 16 T cell receptor beta chains presented below share a single source sample, sequenced in a study of blood T cell repertoires in COVID-19. The protocol was immunoSEQ multiplex PCR, while the TCRdb copy is restricted to in-frame clones and leaves out a portion. Altogether some 220,000 clones are present, 80% to 90% being singletons, with the ten largest covering about 10%. Sequences were obtained from peripheral blood. All receptors derive from a man between 50 and 59 years old with active or convalescent COVID-19.

This chain joins TRBV7-3 and TRBJ2-1; D is perhaps TRBD2 (6 bases). V shed 2 bases and J shed 0 bases, with 11 bases lying between them. The CDR3 spans 16 residues. Germline assignment: CDR1 SGHTA and CDR2 FQGTGA. CDR3: CASSLEAGSSYNEQFF. The CDR3 DNA follows: TGTGCCAGCAGCTTAGAAGCGGGCAGCTCCTACAATGAGCAGTTCTTC. The whole variable domain, remainder taken from reference TRBV7-3 and TRBJ2-1, is GAGVSQTPSNKVTEKGKYVELRCDPISGHTALYWYRQSLGQGPEFLIYFQGTGAADDSGLPNDRFFAVRPEGSVSTLKIQRTERGDSAVYLCASSLEAGSSYNEQFFGPGTRLTVL.

The chain combines TRBV4-3 with TRBJ1-2, with TRBD1 as a possible D gene (5 bases). The CDR3 loop spans 15 amino acids. Germline CDR1 and CDR2: LGHNA and YSLEER. V was cut by 4 bases and J by 7 bases, with 19 bases left in between. CDR3 DNA: TGCGCCAGCAGCCCCGGGGGAAGCGGGGGGGGTGGCTACACCTTC. Amino acid sequence: CASSPGGSGGGGYTF.

The rearrangement links TRBV19 to TRBJ1-5; D not certain. This CDR3 contains 17 residues. Germline CDR1 and CDR2: LNHDA and SQIVND (reference sequence). V was shortened by 0 bases and J by 3 bases, with 15 bases between the two germline ends. In nucleotides, the CDR3 is TGTGCCAGTAGTATAGAACGGGGAGCCCGAATCAATCAGCCCCAGCATTTT. It is translated as CASSIERGARINQPQHF.

The V and J genes are TRBV5-1 and TRBJ2-7; 9 positions match TRBD1. CDR1 is SGHRS, CDR2 YFSETQ, per germline. The CDR3 has 15 residues. J was trimmed by 2 bases and V by 4 bases; bases with no gene match: 7. CDR3 coding DNA: TGCGCCAGCAGCCCCGGGACAGGGAGGGCCTACGAGCAGTACGTC. Protein: CASSPGTGRAYEQYV.

The rearrangement uses TRBV6-2 or TRBV6-3 and TRBJ2-7; 12 bases match TRBD2. V lost 2 bases, J lost 2 bases, and 10 bases stayed unmatched. Germline CDR1 and CDR2: MNHEY and SVGEGT. This CDR3 is built from 18 residues. CDR3: CASSYDLAGGPGTYEQYV. DNA of the CDR3: TGTGCCAGCAGTTACGATCTAGCGGGGGGGCCCGGCACCTACGAGCAGTACGTC.

J is TRBJ2-3 and V is TRBV7-2; weak D call: TRBD2 (6 bases). V was shortened by 4 bases and J by 1 base, with 18 bases between the two germline ends. Germline V CDR1 and CDR2: SGHTA, FQGNSA. CDR3 length equals 17 residues. CDR3 nucleotide sequence: TGTGCCAGCAGCTCCAGCGGCGGGGCGGCGGGCACAGATACGCAGTATTTT. This codes for CASSSSGGAAGTDTQYF.

The chain has TRBV19 and TRBJ2-6; the D is unclear. This CDR3 is 14 amino acids long. The germline V gene encodes CDR1 LNHDA and CDR2 SQIVND (reference sequence). Trimming cost V 6 bases and J 0 bases, with 6 bases left between them. DNA of the CDR3: TGTGCCAGTAGGAGAACCTCTGGGGCCAACGTCCTGACTTTC. The encoded protein is CASRRTSGANVLTF.

The V gene is TRBV2, the J gene TRBJ1-6; 9 positions match TRBD1. The length of the CDR3 is 14 residues. Germline V gives CDR1 SNHLY, CDR2 FYNNEI. V trimming: 4 bases; J trimming: 10 bases; junction bases outside the gene matches: 5. The CDR3 spells CASSVQGAGSPLHF. The CDR3, as DNA: TGTGCCAGCAGTGTACAGGGGGCAGGGTCACCCCTCCACTTT.

The chain is built from TRBV9 and TRBJ2-7; TRBD2 aligns across 8 bases. The CDR3 length is 14 residues. V gave up 0 bases and J gave up 6 bases; unmatched junction bases: 5. In germline, CDR1 is SGDLS, CDR2 YYNGEE. CDR3 nucleotides: TGTGCCAGCAGCGTAGAAGCGGGAGTAAGCGAGCAGTACTTC. Translating it yields CASSVEAGVSEQYF.

The table lists this clone with a few counts. The genes are TRBV2 and TRBJ2-3; TRBD1 might be the D (5 bases). The CDR3 is made up of 14 amino acids. Trimming took 3 bases from V and 5 from J, leaving 12 bases between them. Germline V gene data show CDR1 as SNHLY and CDR2 as FYNNEI. CDR3 protein: CASSDPQGGDTQYF. CDR3 bases: TGTGCCAGCAGTGATCCCCAGGGTGGAGATACGCAGTATTTT.

The chain recombines TRBV2 with TRBJ2-5; D is uncertain. Germline values: CDR1 SNHLY, CDR2 FYNNEI. The CDR3 consists of 13 residues. V lost 4 bases and J lost 5, with 11 bases in between. CDR3 residues: CASSVLNTETQYF. For the CDR3, the DNA is TGTGCCAGCAGTGTTCTAAATACGGAGACCCAGTACTTC.

This chain uses TRBV21-1 with TRBJ2-1; the DNA was not used to check the table's D call, TRBD2. TRBV21-1 is shown as a pseudogene. The CDR3 consists of 15 residues. The chain's CDR3 is CASSKGVLSYNEQFF. The CDR3, as DNA: TGTGCCAGCAGCAAAGGCGTCCTATCCTACAATGAGCAGTTCTTC.

The CDR3 DNA sequence: TGTGCCAGCAGTTTTCGGGGTCTTGGGGAGACCCAGTACTTC. Protein: CASSFRGLGETQYF. The rearrangement links TRBV28 to TRBJ2-5; TRBD2 is a possible D gene (5 bases). CDR3 size: 14 residues. The V gene's germline CDR1 is MDHEN and CDR2 SYDVKM. V was cut by 3 bases and J by 5 bases, with 13 bases left in between.

The chain employs TRBV9 and TRBJ2-3; TRBD2 agrees at 8 bases. The CDR3 consists of 16 residues. Germline-derived CDR1 and CDR2 are SGDLS and YYNGEE. V was clipped by 2 bases and J by 0 bases; unmatched bases: 5. CDR3 sequence reads: CASSVLAGGSTDTQYF. In DNA, the CDR3 is TGTGCCAGCAGCGTTCTGGCGGGGGGTAGCACAGATACGCAGTATTTT. Combining the CDR3 with reference TRBV9 and TRBJ2-3 gives the whole variable domain DSGVTQTPKHLITATGQRVTLRCSPRSGDLSVYWYQQSLDQGLQFLIQYYNGEERAKGNILERFSAQQFPDLHSELNLSSLELGDSALYFCASSVLAGGSTDTQYFGPGTRLTVL.

Written as DNA, the CDR3 is TGTGCCAGCAGTTTATCCGGGGCTGAAGCTTTCTTT. Its translation is CASSLSGAEAFF. The rearrangement uses TRBV28 and TRBJ1-1, with no clear D. V shed 1 base and J shed 6 bases, with 6 bases lying between them. This CDR3 has 12 amino acids. Looked up from germline, CDR1 is MDHEN and CDR2 is SYDVKM.

The J gene is TRBJ1-4, the V gene TRBV6-5; 8 bases align to TRBD1. Germline V gene lookup returns CDR1 MNHEY and CDR2 SVGAGI. There are 13 residues in the CDR3. J gave up 8 bases and V 7 bases, and 6 bases lay outside the gene matches. The CDR3 DNA follows: TGTGCCAGCAACACAGGGGGTGAGGAAAAACTGTTTTTT. Protein: CASNTGGEEKLFF.